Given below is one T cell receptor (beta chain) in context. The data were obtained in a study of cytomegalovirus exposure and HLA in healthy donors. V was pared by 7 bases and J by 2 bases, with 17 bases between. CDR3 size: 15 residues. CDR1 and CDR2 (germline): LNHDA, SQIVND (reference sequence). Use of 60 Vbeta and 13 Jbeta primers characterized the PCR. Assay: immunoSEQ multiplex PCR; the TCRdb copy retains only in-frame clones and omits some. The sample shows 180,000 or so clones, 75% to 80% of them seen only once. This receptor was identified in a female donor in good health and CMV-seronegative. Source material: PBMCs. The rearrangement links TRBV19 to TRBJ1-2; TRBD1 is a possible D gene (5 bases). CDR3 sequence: CASTRGGTTNYGYTF. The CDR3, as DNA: TGTGCCAGTACCCGGGGGGGGACCACGAACTATGGCTACACCTTC.